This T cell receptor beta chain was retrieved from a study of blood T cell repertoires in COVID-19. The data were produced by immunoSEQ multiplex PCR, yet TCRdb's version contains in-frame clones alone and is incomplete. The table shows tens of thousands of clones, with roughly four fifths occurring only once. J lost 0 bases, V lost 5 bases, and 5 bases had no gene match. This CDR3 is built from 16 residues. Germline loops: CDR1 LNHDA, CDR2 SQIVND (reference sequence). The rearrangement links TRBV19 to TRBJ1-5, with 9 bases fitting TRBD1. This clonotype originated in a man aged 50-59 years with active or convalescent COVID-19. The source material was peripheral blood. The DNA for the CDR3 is TGTGCCAGTAGTGGCCAGGGACAGGGTAGCAATCAGCCCCAGCATTTT. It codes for CASSGQGQGSNQPQHF.